Each of the 9 T cell receptor beta chains below was sequenced from the same sample in a study of OX40 agonist ivuxolimab in advanced cancers. This table comes from immunoSEQ multiplex PCR, and its TCRdb copy is limited to in-frame clones, with some not included. The table lists over 70,000 clones, under 95% of them singletons. The input for sequencing was CD4+ or CD8+ T cells sorted from blood, taken in a trial of the OX40 agonist ivuxolimab. The receptors were gathered from an adult with an advanced solid tumor such as melanoma, head and neck, liver or kidney cancer.

The rearrangement links TRBV28 to TRBJ1-1, with TRBD1 matching 9 bases. V gave up 1 base and J gave up 0 bases; unmatched junction bases: 6. Germline-derived CDR1 and CDR2 are MDHEN and SYDVKM. This CDR3 contains 17 residues. CDR3 DNA: TGTGCCAGCAGTTTATCGGGACAGGGCCCGATGAACACTGAAGCTTTCTTT. Its translation: CASSLSGQGPMNTEAFF.

J is TRBJ2-2 and V is TRBV11-2; a possible D gene is TRBD1 (5 bases). Trimming left V 8 bases short and J 4 bases short, with 11 bases between. This CDR3 is 13 amino acids long. The germline CDR1 and CDR2 sequences are SGHAT and FQNNGV. The CDR3 is CASRSGRTGELFF. CDR3 nucleotide sequence: TGTGCCAGCCGCTCAGGGCGCACCGGGGAGCTGTTTTTT.

V gene TRBV10-3 combines with J gene TRBJ1-2, with 9 bases lining up with TRBD1. Germline CDR1 reads ENHRY; CDR2 reads SYGVKD. The CDR3 runs to 20 residues. J was trimmed by 4 bases and V by 0 bases; bases with no gene match: 18. CDR3 protein: CAISESIGGQGKGRVYGYTF. The CDR3 nucleotides read TGTGCCATCAGTGAGTCGATAGGGGGACAGGGAAAAGGAAGGGTCTATGGCTACACCTTC.

This sequence joins TRBV4-3 and TRBJ2-5; D may be TRBD2 (6 bases). V shed 3 bases and J shed 0 bases, with 14 bases lying between them. Germline CDR1 reads LGHNA; CDR2 reads YSLEER. This CDR3 spans 16 amino acids. As DNA, the CDR3 is TGCGCCAGCAGCCAGGGGACTCAAAGGTACCAAGAGACCCAGTACTTC. This sequence encodes CASSQGTQRYQETQYF.

The gene calls are TRBV27 and TRBJ2-7; D is ambiguous. Trimming took off 2 bases at V and 3 bases at J, with 11 bases between the two ends. The germline V gene has CDR1 MNHEY and CDR2 SMNVEV (reference sequence). The CDR3 contains 14 residues. CDR3 region: CASSLGRPIYEQYF. CDR3 in DNA: TGTGCCAGCAGTTTAGGCAGACCTATCTACGAGCAGTACTTC.

V and J are TRBV7-8 and TRBJ1-5; possible D gene TRBD1, 6 bases. This CDR3 is built from 15 residues. Germline lookup yields CDR1 SGHVS and CDR2 FQNEAQ. V lost 3 bases, J lost 1 base, and 10 bases lay in between. CDR3 sequence (DNA): TGTGCCAGCAGCTTGGGCGACAGGAGCAATCAGCCCCAGCATTTT. Translated: CASSLGDRSNQPQHF.

A single count supports this clone. The chain links TRBV18 to TRBJ1-1; D is undetermined. V lost 3 bases and J 2 bases, leaving 13 bases between the germline ends. Germline V lookup: CDR1 KGHSH, CDR2 LQKENI. The CDR3 length is 15 residues. The CDR3 sequence: CASSPSRARNTEAFF. In DNA, the CDR3 is TGTGCCAGCTCACCTTCTCGGGCGAGAAACACTGAAGCTTTCTTT.

The rearrangement joins TRBV30 to TRBJ2-7; D remains unclear. CDR3 size: 13 residues. V shed 1 base and J shed 5 bases, with 12 bases lying between them. The germline V gene encodes CDR1 GTSNPN and CDR2 SVGIG (reference sequence). The CDR3 region has the DNA TGTGCCTGGAGTGCCGGACGGTGGGACGAGCAGTACTTC. Protein sequence: CAWSAGRWDEQYF.

This chain connects TRBV30 to TRBJ1-5; D gene ambiguous. This CDR3 comprises 14 residues. V lost 0 bases to trimming and J lost 1 base, with 7 bases between them. Germline CDR1 reads GTSNPN; CDR2 reads SVGIG (reference sequence). The CDR3 DNA reads TGTGCCTGGAGTGTAGGTGGGAGCAATCAGCCCCAGCATTTT. It translates to CAWSVGGSNQPQHF.